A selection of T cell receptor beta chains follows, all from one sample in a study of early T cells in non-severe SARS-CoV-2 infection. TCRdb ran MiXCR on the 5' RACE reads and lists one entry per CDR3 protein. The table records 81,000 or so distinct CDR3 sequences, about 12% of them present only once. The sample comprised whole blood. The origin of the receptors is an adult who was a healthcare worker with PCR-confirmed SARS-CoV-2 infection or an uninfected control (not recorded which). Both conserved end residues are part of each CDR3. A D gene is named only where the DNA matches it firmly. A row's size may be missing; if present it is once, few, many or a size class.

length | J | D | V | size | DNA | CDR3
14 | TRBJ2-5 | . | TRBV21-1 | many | TGTGCCAGCAGCCCCCCCGAAGCGGGGGAGACCCAGTACTTC | CASSPPEAGETQYF
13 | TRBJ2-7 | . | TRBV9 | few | TGTGCCAGCAGCCCTACGGTGACCTACGAGCAGTACTTC | CASSPTVTYEQYF
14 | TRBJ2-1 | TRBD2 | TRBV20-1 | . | TGCAGTGCTCCCGGGACTAGCACATACAATGAGCAGTTCTTC | CSAPGTSTYNEQFF
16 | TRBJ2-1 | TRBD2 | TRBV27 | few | TGTGCCAGCAGGTCTAGCGGGAGGGCTCAGTACAATGAGCAGTTCTTC | CASRSSGRAQYNEQFF
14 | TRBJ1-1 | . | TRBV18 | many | TGTGCCAGCTCTTTGAGCGGTAGGAACACTGAAGCTTTCTTT | CASSLSGRNTEAFF
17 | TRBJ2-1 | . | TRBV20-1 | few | TGCAGTGCTAGAACCCATGCGGGGTTAAGCTCCTACAATGAGCAGTTCTTC | CSARTHAGLSSYNEQFF
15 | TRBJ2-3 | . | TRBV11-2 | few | TGTGCCAGCAGCTTCGGGGGAGACCGGGGGGATACGCAGTATTTT | CASSFGGDRGDTQYF
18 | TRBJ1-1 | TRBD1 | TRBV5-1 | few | TGCGCCAGCAGCTCCCTGGGTCGGGACAGCATCATGAACACTGAAGCTTTCTTT | CASSSLGRDSIMNTEAFF
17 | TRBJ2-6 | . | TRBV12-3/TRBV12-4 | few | TGTGCCAGCAGTCCCCTCTGGGGCACGGCCGGGGCCAACGTCCTGACTTTC | CASSPLWGTAGANVLTF
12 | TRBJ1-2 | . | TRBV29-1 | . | TGCAGCGTTGACTGGCAGAACTATGGCTACACCTTC | CSVDWQNYGYTF
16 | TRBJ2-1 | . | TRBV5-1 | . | TGCGCCAGCAGCTTGGTTATGGGGGGCAGGAACAATGAGCAGTTCTTC | CASSLVMGGRNNEQFF
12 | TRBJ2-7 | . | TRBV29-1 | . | TGCAGCGTTGCCGGCGGATCCTACGAGCAGTACTTC | CSVAGGSYEQYF
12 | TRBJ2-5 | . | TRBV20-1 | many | TGCAGTACCCCCGAAAGGCAAGAGACCCAGTACTTC | CSTPERQETQYF
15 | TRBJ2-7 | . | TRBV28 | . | TGTGCCAGCAGTTTGCTGCCGGGTTCGACCACCGAGCAGTACTTC | CASSLLPGSTTEQYF
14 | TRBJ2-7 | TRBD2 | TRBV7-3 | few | TGTGCCAGCAGCTTAGCAGCGGGAGGTTACGAGCAGTACTTC | CASSLAAGGYEQYF
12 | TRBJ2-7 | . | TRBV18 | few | TGTGCCAGCTCTCTCGGTCAGGGTGAGCAGTACTTC | CASSLGQGEQYF
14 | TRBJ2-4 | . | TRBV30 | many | TGTGCAAGTGGAGATTCGAGACGGAGTACCATTCAGTACTTC | CASGDSRRSTIQYF
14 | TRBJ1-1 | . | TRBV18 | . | TGTGCCAGCTCGCAGCCTGGACAGAACACTGAAGCTTTCTTT | CASSQPGQNTEAFF
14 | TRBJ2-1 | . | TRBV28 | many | TGTGCCAGCAGTTTATCGGGGAACTACAATGAGCAGTTCTTC | CASSLSGNYNEQFF
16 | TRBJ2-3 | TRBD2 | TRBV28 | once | TGTGCCAGCAGTTTATTGGCGGGGGGGAACACAGATACGCAGAATTTT | CASSLLAGGNTDTQNF
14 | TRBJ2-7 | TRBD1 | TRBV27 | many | TGTGCCAGCAGTTTAATGGGACAGGGGTACGAGCAGTACTTC | CASSLMGQGYEQYF
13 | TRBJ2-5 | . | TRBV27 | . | TGTGCCAGCAGTCCAGGGTCCCAAGAGACCCAGTACTTC | CASSPGSQETQYF
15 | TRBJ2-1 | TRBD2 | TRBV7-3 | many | TGTGCCAGCAGCCGAAGTGGGAGGGCCTCGAATGAGCAGTTCTTC | CASSRSGRASNEQFF
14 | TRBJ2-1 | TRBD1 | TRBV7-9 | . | TGTGCCAGCAGCTTCGGACAGGGTTGGGGTGAGCAGTTCTTC | CASSFGQGWGEQFF
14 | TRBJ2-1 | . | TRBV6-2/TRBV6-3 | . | TGTGCCAGCAGTTACTCCAGACTAGTTTCTGAGCAGTTCTTC | CASSYSRLVSEQFF
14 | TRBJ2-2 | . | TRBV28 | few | TGTGCCAGCAGTTTCCCCCCTGAGACCGGGGAGCTGTTTTTT | CASSFPPETGELFF
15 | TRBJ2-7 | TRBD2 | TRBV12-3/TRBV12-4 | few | TGTGCCAGCAGTTTAAGGGCTAGCGGTCCGGTCGAGCAGTACTTC | CASSLRASGPVEQYF
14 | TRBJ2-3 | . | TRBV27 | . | TGTGCCAGCAGTTCCCTCTCCGGGGGAGATACGCAGTATTTT | CASSSLSGGDTQYF
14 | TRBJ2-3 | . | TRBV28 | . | TGTGCCAGCAGCCTCCAGGGTCCCCCGGATACGCAGTATTTT | CASSLQGPPDTQYF
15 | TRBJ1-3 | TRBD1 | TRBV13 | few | TGTGCCAGCAGCCGGACAGGGGATTATGGAAACACCATATATTTT | CASSRTGDYGNTIYF
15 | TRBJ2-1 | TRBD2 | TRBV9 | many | TGTGCCAGCAGCGTCGGCTCTAGCGGGAGCAATGAGCAGTTCTTC | CASSVGSSGSNEQFF
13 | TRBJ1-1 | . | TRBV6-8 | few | TGTGCCAGCAGTTGGGAGTTGAACACTGAAGCTTTCTTT | CASSWELNTEAFF